The text below deals with one T cell receptor beta chain. These data are taken from a study of cytomegalovirus exposure and HLA in healthy donors. In the PCR, 60 Vbeta and 13 Jbeta primers were used. Only in-frame clones appear in the TCRdb table, and some are missing; sequencing was by immunoSEQ multiplex PCR. Recorded for this sample: about 84,000 clones. From germline, CDR1 is WNHNN and CDR2 SYGVQD (reference sequence). The CDR3 contains 17 residues. V gave up 5 bases and J gave up 4 bases; unmatched junction bases: 12. This chain links TRBV10-1 with TRBJ2-3; 10 nucleotides align to TRBD2. The material sequenced was PBMCs. This TCR derives from a man in his forties or fifties in good health and CMV-seronegative. CDR3 nucleotides: TGCGCCAGCAGTCTTGGTAGCGGGGGGATTCCTCCAGATACGCAGTATTTT. Translation: CASSLGSGGIPPDTQYF.